This T cell receptor beta chain was observed in a study of CD4 T cell repertoires in COVID-19 (dated by TCRdb to the early 2020s). In the study overall: For cross-reactivity analysis, CFSE-low cells were expanded with IL-2 for around ten days, then relabeled and restimulated with spike proteins from other coronaviruses. In COVID-19-recovered individuals, the study described naturally processed CD4+ T cell responses to SARS-CoV-2 spike and nucleoprotein and used TCR Vbeta sequencing to evaluate clonal composition. In three recovered individuals, the researchers analyzed the TCR Vbeta repertoire of SARS-CoV-2-reactive T cells at the subset level.

Including cysteine and phenylalanine, the CDR3 has 20 amino acids. Just CDR3 DNA is preserved here, 60 bases in frame from base 1. V lost 4 bases and J lost 3 bases, and the count of bases not matched to a germline gene is 17. The germline V gene (reference sequence) yields LNHDA for CDR1 and SQIVND for CDR2. Broader findings and caveats from the paper: Two or all three memory subsets shared several of the most expanded SARS-CoV-2-reactive clonotypes, which suggests intraclonal diversification. Between about 7 and 27% of SARS-CoV-2 clonotypes were also detected in secondary cultures stimulated with SARS-CoV and/or HKU1 spike, a finding consistent with cross-reactivity.

Uncultured memory T cell samples were subjected to sequencing directly after ex vivo isolation. From peripheral blood mononuclear cells, the researchers isolated CD4+ total memory, central memory, effector memory and circulating T follicular helper cells. On this clone: The clone's antigen remains unknown. Base qualities are missing; no much larger clone stands one base away.

The library was made by the immunoSEQ multiplex PCR assay. Under the source paper's analysis protocol: The Chao-Jaccard similarity index and counts of shared clonotypes were used to quantify repertoire overlap between subsets. Here the immuneACCESS table is served through TCRdb, limited to in-frame sequences with V and J called. Missing clones are a known gap in these copies; in checked studies unresolved V genes cover under half, and the rest lacks a known reason. That table gives V, J and clone size, and the DNA gave D and trimming. The sample table records fewer than 25,000 clones; 85% to 95% of these occur just once. The ten most abundant clones make up around 0.66% of the sample.

The sample was circulating follicular helper CD4+ T cells (cTfh) from blood, taken before the COVID-19 pandemic. Interpreted using the paper, the cell subset or site label stands for: circulating T follicular helper cells. The rearranged segments are TRBV19 and TRBJ1-4; a stretch of 10 junction bases matches TRBD1. This receptor was identified in a human donor who had COVID-19. The CDR3 reads CASSNNRQGASVLANEKLFF. The nucleotide sequence reads as follows: TGTGCCAGTAGTAACAATCGACAGGGGGCGAGTGTTTTAGCTAATGAAAAACTGTTTTTT.